Listed here is a single T cell receptor (beta chain). The antigen is undetermined. This entry belongs to a study of T cell responses to AZD1222 COVID-19 vaccine. Study outcomes and limitations: Only a handful of AZD1222 recipients, several in all, had baseline seropositivity. Among the donors, most were white British and more were female, and clonal diversity was possibly underestimated. Unmutated regions of variants are reportedly targeted by nearly half of spike-specific TCRs.

Generated by immunoSEQ multiplex PCR, the TCRdb table keeps only in-frame clones and is missing some. Of some 150,000 clones listed, just under 95% are singletons. This CDR3 is 16 amino acids long. The V end was cut by 6 bases, the J end by 0 bases, with 15 bases between. Germline loops: CDR1 LNHDA, CDR2 SQIVND (reference sequence). This chain joins TRBV19 and TRBJ1-5; D ambiguous. Source: peripheral blood, taken on day 0 of AZD1222 vaccination. The receptor was isolated from an adult in good health. CDR3 residues: CASSQTWGNSNQPQHF. In DNA, the CDR3 is TGTGCCAGTAGCCAGACGTGGGGTAATAGCAATCAGCCCCAGCATTTT.